The 13 T cell receptor beta chains below were found in one sample sequenced in a study of T cells expressing NK-cell markers. Reanalyzing the 5' RACE reads, TCRdb keeps one entry per CDR3 protein, without DNA. The sample data list about 540,000 distinct CDR3 sequences. Material for sequencing was blood T cells: a sorted CD56 or NKG2C T cell subset, CD4+ or CD8+ T cells, or bulk PBMC T cells (not recorded which). The receptors were gathered from a man aged 18-30 years in good health.

The chain uses TRBV20-1 and TRBJ2-3. Germline CDR1 reads DFQATT; CDR2 reads SNEGSKA (reference sequence). There are 14 residues in the CDR3. CDR3 region: CSARDPSSWDTQYF.

This chain uses TRBV7-9 with TRBJ2-1; TCRdb calls TRBD1, which cannot be checked without DNA. The germline V gene has CDR1 SEHNR and CDR2 FQNEAQ (reference sequence). CDR3 length: 12 amino acids. CDR3 in amino acids: CASATGSNEQFF.

The chain has TRBV5-1 and TRBJ2-3. Germline V gene sequence: CDR1 SGHRS, CDR2 YFSETQ. The CDR3 loop spans 12 amino acids. CDR3 residues: CASSPLGDTQYF.

CDR3 protein: CSATDRGLRGNTIYF. V gene TRBV20-1 combines with J gene TRBJ1-3; TCRdb outputs TRBD1, but without DNA this stays unchecked. This CDR3 contains 15 residues. Germline V lookup: CDR1 DFQATT, CDR2 SNEGSKA (reference sequence).

The V call is TRBV5-1, the J call TRBJ1-1; as DNA is missing, the TRBD1 call by TCRdb cannot be tested. Germline CDR1 is SGHRS and CDR2 is YFSETQ. The CDR3 is 14 amino acids. The CDR3 reads CASSWTGVDTEAFF. Drawing the rest from reference TRBV5-1 and TRBJ1-1, the complete variable domain is KAGVTQTPRYLIKTRGQQVTLSCSPISGHRSVSWYQQTPGQGLQFLFEYFSETQRNKGNFPGRFSGRQFSNSRSEMNVSTLELGDSALYLCASSWTGVDTEAFFGQGTRLTVV.

The genes are TRBV10-3 and TRBJ2-1; the D gene TCRdb calls, TRBD2, cannot be checked with no DNA. Germline V gene data show CDR1 as ENHRY and CDR2 as SYGVKD. The CDR3 loop spans 17 amino acids. CDR3 protein: CAIKKGLAGGPVNEQFF.

V gene TRBV29-1 combines with J gene TRBJ1-1; no DNA is available, so the TRBD1 call from TCRdb remains unchecked. Germline CDR1 reads SQVTM; CDR2 reads ANQGSEA. The CDR3 extends over 13 amino acids. The CDR3 sequence is CSVEGQINTEAFF.

This rearrangement joins TRBV6-2 or TRBV6-3 to TRBJ2-1; TCRdb reports TRBD1, a call that lacks DNA to check it against. CDR1 and CDR2 (germline): MNHEY, SVGEGT. The CDR3 covers 16 residues. CDR3 amino acids: CASRLGRRNQPNEQFF.

The rearrangement uses TRBV20-1 and TRBJ2-7. The CDR3 totals 13 residues. Germline-derived CDR1 and CDR2 are DFQATT and SNEGSKA (reference sequence). This chain's CDR3 is CSARDEARYEQYF.

The chain uses TRBV5-1 and TRBJ2-3; with no DNA, the TCRdb D assignment of TRBD2 cannot be verified. This CDR3 spans 19 amino acids. CDR1 is SGHRS and CDR2 is YFSETQ in the germline V gene. The CDR3 spells CASSHPPGLAPTSTDTQYF.

V gene TRBV3-1 combines with J gene TRBJ1-4. This CDR3 has 15 amino acids. CDR1 and CDR2 from the germline V gene are LGHDT and YNNKEL (reference sequence). The CDR3 here is CASSQRSRFNEKLFF.

The chain links TRBV4-1 to TRBJ1-1; the TCRdb D gene call, TRBD1, has no DNA to confirm it. This CDR3 comprises 15 residues. Germline CDR1 MGHRA, CDR2 YSYEKL. The CDR3 spells CASSQDRGGNTEAFF.

V and J are TRBV4-3 and TRBJ2-1; TCRdb lists TRBD1, though no DNA is available to test this call. Germline CDR1 reads LGHNA; CDR2 reads YSLEER. The CDR3 totals 16 residues. The CDR3 sequence: CASSHSLRGPENEQFF.